This TCR beta chain was found in a study of blood T cell repertoires in COVID-19. The CDR3 has 15 residues. The germline CDR1 and CDR2 sequences are SGHNT and YYREEE (reference sequence). The V segment lost 2 bases and the J segment 0 bases; nucleotides outside the gene matches: 1. How the authors handled the data: Nucleated cell counts were estimated from reference gene primer amplification. Only in-frame clones appear in the TCRdb table, and some are missing; sequencing was by immunoSEQ multiplex PCR. V, J and clone size are taken as reported in that table, and D and trimming were inferred from the DNA itself. This table has about 200,000 clones, 85% to 90% appearing once.

The TCR originated in a man over 45 with acute or convalescent COVID-19. The V call is TRBV5-4, the J call TRBJ1-3, with TRBD1 matching over 8 bases. Sequencing was carried out using peripheral blood. This chain's CDR3 is CASSFDRGSGNTIYF. The CDR3 DNA reads as TGTGCCAGCAGCTTTGACAGGGGCTCTGGAAACACCATATATTTT. Using reference TRBV5-4 and TRBJ1-3 for the parts outside the CDR3, the full variable domain is ETGVTQSPTHLIKTRGQQVTLRCSSQSGHNTVSWYQQALGQGPQFIFQYYREEENGRGNFPPRFSGLQFPNYSSELNVNALELDDSALYLCASSFDRGSGNTIYFGEGSWLTVV.